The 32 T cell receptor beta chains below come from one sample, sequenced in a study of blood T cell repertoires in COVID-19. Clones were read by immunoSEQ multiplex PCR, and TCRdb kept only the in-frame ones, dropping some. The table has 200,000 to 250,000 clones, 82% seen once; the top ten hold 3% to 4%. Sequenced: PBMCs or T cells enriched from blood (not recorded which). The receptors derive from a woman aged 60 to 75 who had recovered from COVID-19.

In DNA, the CDR3 is TGTGCCAGCAGACCTCGAACCGGAGGGCCCCAGCATTTT. Amino acids: CASRPRTGGPQHF. The chain recombines TRBV12-3 or TRBV12-4 with TRBJ1-5; D is unclear. CDR3 length: 13 amino acids. The V and J ends lost 6 bases and 9 bases respectively, with 15 bases between them.

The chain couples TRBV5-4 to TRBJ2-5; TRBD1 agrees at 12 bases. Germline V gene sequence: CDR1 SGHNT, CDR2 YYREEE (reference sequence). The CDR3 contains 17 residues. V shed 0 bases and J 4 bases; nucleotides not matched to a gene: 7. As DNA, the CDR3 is TGTGCCAGCAGCTTGGCAGGGACAGGGGGCGGCCCAGAGACCCAGTACTTC. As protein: CASSLAGTGGGPETQYF.

The CDR3 DNA reads TGCGCCAGCAGGGACGGAAGGGGGCCCTACGAGCAGTACTTC. Protein: CASRDGRGPYEQYF. The gene calls are TRBV10-2 and TRBJ2-7, with 7 positions matching TRBD1. The V gene's germline CDR1 is WSHSY and CDR2 SAAADI. The CDR3 spans 14 residues. Trimming at V came to 6 bases and at J to 2 bases, leaving 7 bases not matched to a gene.

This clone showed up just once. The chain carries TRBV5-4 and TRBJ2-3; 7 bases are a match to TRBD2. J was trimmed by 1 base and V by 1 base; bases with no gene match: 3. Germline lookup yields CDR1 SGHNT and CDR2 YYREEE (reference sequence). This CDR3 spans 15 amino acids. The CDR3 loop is CASSLSAGGTDTQYF. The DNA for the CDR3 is TGTGCCAGCAGCTTGTCCGCGGGGGGCACAGATACGCAGTATTTT.

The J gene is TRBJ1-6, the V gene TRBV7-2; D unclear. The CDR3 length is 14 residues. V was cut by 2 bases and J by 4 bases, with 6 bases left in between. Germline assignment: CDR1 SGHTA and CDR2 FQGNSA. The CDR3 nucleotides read TGTGCCAGCAGCTTAAAATCTTATAATTCACCCCTCCACTTT. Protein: CASSLKSYNSPLHF.

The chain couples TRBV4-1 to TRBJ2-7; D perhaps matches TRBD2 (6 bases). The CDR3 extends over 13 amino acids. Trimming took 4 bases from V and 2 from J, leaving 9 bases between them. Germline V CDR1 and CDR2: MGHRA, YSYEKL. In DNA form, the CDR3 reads TGCGCCAGCAGCCCGGGACTGACCTACGAGCAGTACTTC. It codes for CASSPGLTYEQYF.

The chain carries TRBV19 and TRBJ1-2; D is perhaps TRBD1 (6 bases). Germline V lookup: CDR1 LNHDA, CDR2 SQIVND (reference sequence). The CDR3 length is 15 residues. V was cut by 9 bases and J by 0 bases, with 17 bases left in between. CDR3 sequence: CASWVKQGANYGYTF. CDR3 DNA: TGTGCCAGCTGGGTAAAACAGGGAGCTAACTATGGCTACACCTTC.

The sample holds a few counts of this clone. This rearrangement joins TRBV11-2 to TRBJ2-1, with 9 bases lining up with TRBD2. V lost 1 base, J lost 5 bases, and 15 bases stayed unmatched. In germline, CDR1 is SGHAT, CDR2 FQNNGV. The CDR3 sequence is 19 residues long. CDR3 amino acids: CASSLATSGSLLYHNEQFF. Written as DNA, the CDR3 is TGTGCCAGCAGCTTAGCAACTAGCGGGTCCTTACTCTACCACAATGAGCAGTTCTTC.

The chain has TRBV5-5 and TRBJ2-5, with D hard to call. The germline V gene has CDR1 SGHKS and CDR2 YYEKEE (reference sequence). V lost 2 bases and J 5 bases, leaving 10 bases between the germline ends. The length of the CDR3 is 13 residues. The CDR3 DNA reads TGTGCCAGCAGCTTTAATACCCAGGAGACCCAGTACTTC. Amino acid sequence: CASSFNTQETQYF.

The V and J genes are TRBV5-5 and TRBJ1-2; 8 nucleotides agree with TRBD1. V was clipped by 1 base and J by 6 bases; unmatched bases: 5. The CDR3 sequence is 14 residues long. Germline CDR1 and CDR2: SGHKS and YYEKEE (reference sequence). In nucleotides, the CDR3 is TGTGCCAGCAGCTTGCTAGCGACAGGGGATGGCTACACCTTC. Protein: CASSLLATGDGYTF.

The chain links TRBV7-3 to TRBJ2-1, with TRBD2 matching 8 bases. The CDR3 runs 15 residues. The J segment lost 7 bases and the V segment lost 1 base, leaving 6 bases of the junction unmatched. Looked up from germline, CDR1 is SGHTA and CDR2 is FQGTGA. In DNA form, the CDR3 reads TGTGCCAGCAGCTTAATGATCGGGGGGGCGAATGAGCAGTTCTTC. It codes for CASSLMIGGANEQFF.

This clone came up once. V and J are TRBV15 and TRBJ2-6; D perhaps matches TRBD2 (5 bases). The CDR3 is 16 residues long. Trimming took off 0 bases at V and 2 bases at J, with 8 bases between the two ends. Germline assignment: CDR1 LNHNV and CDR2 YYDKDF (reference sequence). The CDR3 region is CATSRDLGAGANVLTF. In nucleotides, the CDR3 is TGTGCCACCAGCAGAGATCTGGGAGCTGGGGCCAACGTCCTGACTTTC.

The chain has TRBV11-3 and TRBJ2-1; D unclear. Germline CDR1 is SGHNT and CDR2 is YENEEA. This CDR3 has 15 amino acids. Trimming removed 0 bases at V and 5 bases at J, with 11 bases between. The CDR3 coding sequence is TGTGCCAGCAGCTTAGATGGGCAGCCTCACAATGAGCAGTTCTTC. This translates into CASSLDGQPHNEQFF.

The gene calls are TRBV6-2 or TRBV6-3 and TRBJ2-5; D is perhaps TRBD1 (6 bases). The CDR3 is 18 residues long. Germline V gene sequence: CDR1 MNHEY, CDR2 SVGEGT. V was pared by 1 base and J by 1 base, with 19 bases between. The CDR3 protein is CASSYLVLKTGSQETQYF. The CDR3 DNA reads TGTGCCAGCAGTTACTTAGTTCTCAAAACAGGGAGCCAAGAGACCCAGTACTTC.

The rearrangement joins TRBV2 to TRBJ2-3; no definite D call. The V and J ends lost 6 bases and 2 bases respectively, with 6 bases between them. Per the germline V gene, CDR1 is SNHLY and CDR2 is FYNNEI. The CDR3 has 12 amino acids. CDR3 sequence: CASREYTDTQYF. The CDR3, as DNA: TGTGCCAGCAGGGAATACACAGATACGCAGTATTTT. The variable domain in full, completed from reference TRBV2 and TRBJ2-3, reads EPEVTQTPSHQVTQMGQEVILRCVPISNHLYFYWYRQILGQKVEFLVSFYNNEISEKSEIFDDQFSVERPDGSNFTLKIRSTKLEDSAMYFCASREYTDTQYFGPGTRLTVL.

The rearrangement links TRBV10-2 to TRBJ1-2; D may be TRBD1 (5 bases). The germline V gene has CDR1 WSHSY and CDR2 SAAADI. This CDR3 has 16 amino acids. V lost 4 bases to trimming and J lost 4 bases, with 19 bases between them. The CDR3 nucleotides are TGCGCCAGCAGTGCGGTAGACAGATCCTCACTCTATGGCTACACCTTC. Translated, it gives CASSAVDRSSLYGYTF.

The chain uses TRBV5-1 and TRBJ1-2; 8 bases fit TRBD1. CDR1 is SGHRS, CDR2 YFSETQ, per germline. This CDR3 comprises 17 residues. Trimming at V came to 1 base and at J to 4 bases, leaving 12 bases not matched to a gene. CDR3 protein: CASSLNTGGTPGYGYTF. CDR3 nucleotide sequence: TGCGCCAGCAGCTTGAATACAGGGGGTACCCCTGGCTATGGCTACACCTTC. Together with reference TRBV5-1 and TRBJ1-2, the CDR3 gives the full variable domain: KAGVTQTPRYLIKTRGQQVTLSCSPISGHRSVSWYQQTPGQGLQFLFEYFSETQRNKGNFPGRFSGRQFSNSRSEMNVSTLELGDSALYLCASSLNTGGTPGYGYTFGSGTRLTVV.

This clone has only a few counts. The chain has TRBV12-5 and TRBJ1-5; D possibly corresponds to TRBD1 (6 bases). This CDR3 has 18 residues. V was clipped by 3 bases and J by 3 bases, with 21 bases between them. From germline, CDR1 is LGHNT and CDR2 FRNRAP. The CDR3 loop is CASGLPPWLGGDNQPQHF. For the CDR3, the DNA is TGTGCTAGTGGTTTACCACCTTGGTTAGGGGGGGACAATCAGCCCCAGCATTTT.

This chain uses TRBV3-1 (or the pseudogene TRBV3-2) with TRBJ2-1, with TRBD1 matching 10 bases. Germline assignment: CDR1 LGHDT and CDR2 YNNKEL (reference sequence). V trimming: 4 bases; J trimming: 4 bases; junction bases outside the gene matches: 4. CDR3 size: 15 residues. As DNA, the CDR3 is TGTGCCAGCAGCCGGGACAGGGGTCAATACAATGAGCAGTTCTTC. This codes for CASSRDRGQYNEQFF.

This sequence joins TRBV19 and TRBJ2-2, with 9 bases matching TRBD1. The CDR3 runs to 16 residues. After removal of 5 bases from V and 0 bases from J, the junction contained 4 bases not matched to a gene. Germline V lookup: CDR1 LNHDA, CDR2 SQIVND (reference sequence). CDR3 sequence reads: CASSPGTGTNTGELFF. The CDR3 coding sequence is TGTGCCAGTAGTCCCGGGACAGGGACGAACACCGGGGAGCTGTTTTTT.

This chain's CDR3 is CASSPGHLYSNQPQHF. The DNA for the CDR3 is TGTGCCAGCAGCCCGGGACACTTATATAGCAATCAGCCCCAGCATTTT. This sequence joins TRBV5-8 and TRBJ1-5, with D tentatively TRBD1 (6 bases). CDR1 SGHTS and CDR2 YDEGEE come from the germline V gene. V was cut by 4 bases and J by 0 bases, with 14 bases left in between. The CDR3 has 16 residues.

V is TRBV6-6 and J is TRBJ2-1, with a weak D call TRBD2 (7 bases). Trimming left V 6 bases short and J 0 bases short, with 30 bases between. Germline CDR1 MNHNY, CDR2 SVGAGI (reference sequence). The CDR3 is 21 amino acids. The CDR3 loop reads CASSVPPGGAGASSSYNEQFF. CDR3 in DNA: TGTGCCAGCAGCGTACCCCCCGGTGGGGCGGGGGCATCCTCCTCCTACAATGAGCAGTTCTTC.

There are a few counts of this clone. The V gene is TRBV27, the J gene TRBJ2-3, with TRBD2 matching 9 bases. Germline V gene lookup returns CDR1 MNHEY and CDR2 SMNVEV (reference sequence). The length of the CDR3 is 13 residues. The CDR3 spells CASGGRAWDTQYF. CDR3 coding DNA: TGTGCATCCGGCGGGAGGGCCTGGGATACGCAGTATTTT.

DNA of the CDR3: TGCAGCGCATCTCGGGACAGGGGCTCCTACGAGCAGTACTTC. It encodes CSASRDRGSYEQYF. V is TRBV29-1 and J is TRBJ2-7; TRBD1 matches at 10 bases. The CDR3 contains 14 residues. The trim removed 7 bases at V and 0 bases at J, leaving 6 bases unmatched. Germline assignment: CDR1 SQVTM and CDR2 ANQGSEA.

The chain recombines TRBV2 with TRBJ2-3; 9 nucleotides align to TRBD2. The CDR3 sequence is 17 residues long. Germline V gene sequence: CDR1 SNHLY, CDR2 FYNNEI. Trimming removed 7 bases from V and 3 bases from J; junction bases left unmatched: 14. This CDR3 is CASTGKWREGRTDTQYF. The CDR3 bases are TGTGCCAGCACCGGAAAGTGGCGGGAGGGCCGGACAGATACGCAGTATTTT.

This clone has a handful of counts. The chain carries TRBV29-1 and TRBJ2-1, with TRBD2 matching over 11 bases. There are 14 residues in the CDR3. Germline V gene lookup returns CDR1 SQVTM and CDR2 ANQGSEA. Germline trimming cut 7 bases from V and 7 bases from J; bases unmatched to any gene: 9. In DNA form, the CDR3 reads TGCAGCGCTTCCTTAGCGGGAGGGATAAATGAGCAGTTCTTC. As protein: CSASLAGGINEQFF.

The CDR3, as DNA: TGTGCCAGCAGCCACGGCAATCAGCCCCAGCATTTT. Encoded protein: CASSHGNQPQHF. The J gene is TRBJ1-5, the V gene TRBV3-1 (or the pseudogene TRBV3-2); D ambiguous. V was clipped by 3 bases and J by 2 bases, with 2 bases between them. The CDR3 covers 12 residues. The V gene's germline CDR1 is LGHDT and CDR2 YNNKEL (reference sequence).

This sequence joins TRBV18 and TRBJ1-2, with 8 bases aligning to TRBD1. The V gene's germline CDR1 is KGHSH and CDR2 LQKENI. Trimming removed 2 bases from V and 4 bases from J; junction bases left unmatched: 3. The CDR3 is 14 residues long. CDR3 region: CASSPTGGLYGYTF. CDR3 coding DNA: TGTGCCAGCTCACCAACAGGGGGGCTCTATGGCTACACCTTC.

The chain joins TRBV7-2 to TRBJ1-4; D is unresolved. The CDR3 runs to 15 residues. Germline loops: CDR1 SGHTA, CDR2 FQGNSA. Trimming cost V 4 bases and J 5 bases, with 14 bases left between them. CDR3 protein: CASSSLGTENEKLFF. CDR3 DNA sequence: TGTGCCAGCAGCTCCCTTGGTACGGAGAATGAAAAACTGTTTTTT. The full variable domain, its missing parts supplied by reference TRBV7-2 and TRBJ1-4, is GAGVSQSPSNKVTEKGKDVELRCDPISGHTALYWYRQSLGQGLEFLIYFQGNSAPDKSGLPSDRFSAERTGGSVSTLTIQRTQQEDSAVYLCASSSLGTENEKLFFGSGTQLSVL.

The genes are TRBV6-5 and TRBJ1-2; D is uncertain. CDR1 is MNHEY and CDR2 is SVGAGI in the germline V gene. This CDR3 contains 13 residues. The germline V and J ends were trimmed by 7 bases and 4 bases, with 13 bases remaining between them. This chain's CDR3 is CASTRREGYGYTF. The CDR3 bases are TGTGCCAGCACGCGCCGGGAAGGCTATGGCTACACCTTC.

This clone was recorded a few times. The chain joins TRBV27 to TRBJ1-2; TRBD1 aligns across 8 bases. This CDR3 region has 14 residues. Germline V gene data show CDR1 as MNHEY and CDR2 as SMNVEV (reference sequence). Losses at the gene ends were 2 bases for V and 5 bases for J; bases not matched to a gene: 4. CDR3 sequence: CASSLQGAKYGYTF. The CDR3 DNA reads TGTGCCAGCAGTTTACAGGGGGCGAAGTATGGCTACACCTTC.

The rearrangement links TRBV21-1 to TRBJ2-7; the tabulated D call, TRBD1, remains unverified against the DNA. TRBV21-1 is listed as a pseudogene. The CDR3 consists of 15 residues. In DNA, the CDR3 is TGTGCCAGCAGCGCCCGGGACAGGGAGGACTACGAGCAGTACTTC. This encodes CASSARDREDYEQYF.